This TCR beta chain was retrieved from a study of cytomegalovirus exposure and HLA in healthy donors. Points from the study as a whole: Segments of the TCR beta V type were, in most cases, productive about 90% or about 30% of the time in an earlier analysis.

Worth noting for this clone: Antigen: not known.

V lost 3 bases and J 2 bases, leaving 15 bases between the germline ends. This CDR3 has 17 amino acids. Germline CDR1 reads SGHRS; CDR2 reads YFSETQ. 13 Jbeta primers and 60 Vbeta primers were used for the PCR. Assay: immunoSEQ multiplex PCR; the TCRdb copy retains only in-frame clones and omits some. The repertoire consists of roughly 120,000 clones, with roughly 78% occurring once and the leading ten covering over 2.5%. The receptor was derived from a male donor in good health and CMV-seronegative. The chain combines TRBV5-1 with TRBJ2-6; D is possibly TRBD2 (6 bases). Material: PBMCs. The CDR3 region has the DNA TGCGCCAGCAGCTGGAGGGCGTGGGGGACTGGGGCCAACGTCCTGACTTTC. Translated, it gives CASSWRAWGTGANVLTF.